This T cell receptor (beta chain) was obtained from a study of read filtering for tumor transcriptome and immune sequencing. Molecular barcoded adaptors covering alpha/delta and beta/gamma chains were used on 400 ng RNA. From the reads, TCRdb called clonotypes with MiXCR, one entry per CDR3 protein. This sample has approximately 140,000 distinct CDR3 sequences, with approximately 13% found just once. With respect to this clonotype: Its matching antigen is unknown. A much larger clone lies one base from this, so it may be a read error.

The study's findings and limits: In IR-seq, single-read clonotypes were about 80% of clonotypes but approximately 3.2% of reads. Sorted CD138-negative bone marrow cells were not purified T cells.

This receptor was identified in a donor aged 40 or over with multiple myeloma. What was sequenced was a population of CD138-negative cells sorted from bone marrow.

For the CDR3, the DNA is TGCAGTGCTAGAGTCCCCGGGCCAGATGCGCAGTATTTT. It specifies CSARVPGPDAQYF. The chain is built from TRBV20-1 and TRBJ2-3; D is ambiguous. Germline loops: CDR1 DFQATT, CDR2 SNEGSKA (reference sequence). The CDR3 is 13 amino acids.